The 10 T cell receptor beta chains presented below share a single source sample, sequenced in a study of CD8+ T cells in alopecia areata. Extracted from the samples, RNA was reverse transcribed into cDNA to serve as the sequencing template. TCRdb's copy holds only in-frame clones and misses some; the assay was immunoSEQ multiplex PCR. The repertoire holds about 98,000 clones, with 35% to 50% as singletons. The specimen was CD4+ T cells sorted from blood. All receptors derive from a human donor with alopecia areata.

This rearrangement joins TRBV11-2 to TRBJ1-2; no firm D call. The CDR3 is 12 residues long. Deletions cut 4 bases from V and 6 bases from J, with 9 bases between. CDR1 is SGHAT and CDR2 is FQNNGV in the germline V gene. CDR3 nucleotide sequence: TGTGCCAGCAGCTCAGAGGGAGATGGCTACACCTTC. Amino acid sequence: CASSSEGDGYTF.

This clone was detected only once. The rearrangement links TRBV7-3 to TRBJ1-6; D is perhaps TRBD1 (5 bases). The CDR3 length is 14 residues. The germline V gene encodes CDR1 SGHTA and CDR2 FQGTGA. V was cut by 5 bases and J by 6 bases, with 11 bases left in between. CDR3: CASSRTGPNSPLHF. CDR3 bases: TGTGCCAGCAGCAGAACGGGACCTAATTCACCCCTCCACTTT.

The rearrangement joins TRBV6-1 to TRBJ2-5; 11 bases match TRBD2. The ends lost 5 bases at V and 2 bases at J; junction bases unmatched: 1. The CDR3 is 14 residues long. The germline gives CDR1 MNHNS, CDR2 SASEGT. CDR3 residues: CASSRTSGQETQYF. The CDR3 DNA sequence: TGTGCCAGCAGTCGGACTAGCGGGCAAGAGACCCAGTACTTC.

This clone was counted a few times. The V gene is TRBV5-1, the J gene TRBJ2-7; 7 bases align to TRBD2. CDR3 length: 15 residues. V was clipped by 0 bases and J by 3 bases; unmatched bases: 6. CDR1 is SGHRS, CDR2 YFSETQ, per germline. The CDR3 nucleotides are TGCGCCAGCAGCTTGGCCGGCGGGACTATCTACGAGCAGTACTTC. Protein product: CASSLAGGTIYEQYF.

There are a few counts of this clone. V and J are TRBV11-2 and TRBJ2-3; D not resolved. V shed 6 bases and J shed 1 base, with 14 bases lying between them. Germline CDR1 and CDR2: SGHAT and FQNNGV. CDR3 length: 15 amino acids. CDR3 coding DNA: TGTGCCAGCAGGCCCGAGTGGGCGGGCACAGATACGCAGTATTTT. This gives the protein CASRPEWAGTDTQYF.

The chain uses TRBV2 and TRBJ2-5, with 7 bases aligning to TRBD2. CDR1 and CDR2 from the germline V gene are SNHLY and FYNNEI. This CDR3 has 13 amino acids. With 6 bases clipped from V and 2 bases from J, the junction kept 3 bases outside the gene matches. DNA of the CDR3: TGTGCCAGCAGGAGCGGGACTCAAGAGACCCAGTACTTC. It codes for CASRSGTQETQYF.

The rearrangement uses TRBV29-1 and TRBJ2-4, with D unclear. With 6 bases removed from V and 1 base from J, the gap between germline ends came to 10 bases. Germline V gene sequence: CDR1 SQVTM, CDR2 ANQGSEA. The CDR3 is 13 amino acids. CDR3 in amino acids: CSVHGQAKNIQYF. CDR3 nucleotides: TGCAGCGTCCATGGGCAGGCCAAAAACATTCAGTACTTC.

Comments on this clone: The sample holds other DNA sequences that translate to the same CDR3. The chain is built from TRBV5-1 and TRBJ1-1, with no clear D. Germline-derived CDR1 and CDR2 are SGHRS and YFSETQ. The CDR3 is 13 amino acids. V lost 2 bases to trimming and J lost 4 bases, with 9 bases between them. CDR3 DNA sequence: TGCGCCAGCAGCTTAGGTGGTGGCACTGAAGCTTTCTTT. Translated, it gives CASSLGGGTEAFF.

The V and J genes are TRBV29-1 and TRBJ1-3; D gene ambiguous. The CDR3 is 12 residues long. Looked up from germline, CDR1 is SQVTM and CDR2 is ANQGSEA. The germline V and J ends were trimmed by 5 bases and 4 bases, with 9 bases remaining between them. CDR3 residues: CSVTSDGNTIYF. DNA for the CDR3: TGCAGCGTTACGTCGGACGGAAACACCATATATTTT.

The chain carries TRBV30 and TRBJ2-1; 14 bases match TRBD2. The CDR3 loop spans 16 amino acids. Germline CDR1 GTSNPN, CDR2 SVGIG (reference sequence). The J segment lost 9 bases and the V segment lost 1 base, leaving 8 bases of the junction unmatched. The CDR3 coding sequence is TGTGCCTGGAGTGAAGGGACTAGCGGGAGAGGAATTGAGCAGTTCTTC. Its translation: CAWSEGTSGRGIEQFF.